Presented here are 29 T cell receptor beta chains from one specimen sequenced in a study of cytomegalovirus exposure and HLA in healthy donors. Both 60 Vbeta primers and 13 Jbeta primers went into the PCR. The data were produced by immunoSEQ multiplex PCR, yet TCRdb's version contains in-frame clones alone and is incomplete. The table has about 120,000 clones, roughly 76% seen once; the top ten hold 15% to 20%. The sample consisted of PBMCs. These receptors were collected from a man over 45 in good health and CMV-seropositive.

This clone was counted a single time. The chain joins TRBV6-5 to TRBJ2-7, with TRBD1 identical over 9 bases. CDR3 length: 16 amino acids. V shed 4 bases, J shed 0 bases, and the junction held 7 bases outside the gene matches. Germline V lookup: CDR1 MNHEY, CDR2 SVGAGI. CDR3 residues: CASSLGQGYSSYEQYF. CDR3 sequence (DNA): TGTGCCAGCAGTTTGGGACAGGGTTATTCCTCCTACGAGCAGTACTTC.

V gene TRBV28 combines with J gene TRBJ2-7, with D possibly TRBD2 on 7 matching bases. Trimming shortened V by 6 bases and J by 0 bases, and 9 bases separated the two germline ends. Germline CDR1 is MDHEN and CDR2 is SYDVKM. CDR3 length: 13 amino acids. CDR3 amino acids: CASRGGGSYEQYF. Here the CDR3 DNA reads TGTGCCAGCAGGGGAGGGGGCTCCTACGAGCAGTACTTC.

This sequence joins TRBV6-4 and TRBJ2-3, with 7 bases fitting TRBD2. CDR3 length equals 15 residues. The V gene end was trimmed by 3 bases and the J gene end by 1 base; junction bases not matched to a gene: 4. The germline CDR1 and CDR2 sequences are MRHNA and SNTAGT. The CDR3 nucleotides read TGTGCCAGCAGTGAGTCGGGGGGAGGCACAGATACGCAGTATTTT. Its protein is CASSESGGGTDTQYF.

CDR3 sequence reads: CASSTGDYGYTF. The CDR3 DNA follows: TGCGCCAGCAGCACGGGGGACTATGGCTACACCTTC. This chain connects TRBV5-1 to TRBJ1-2; D is possibly TRBD1 (5 bases). The CDR3 totals 12 residues. Germline CDR1 is SGHRS and CDR2 is YFSETQ. The ends were cut back, 4 bases at V and 3 bases at J, with 7 bases in the middle.

This clone was picked up a small number of times. The chain is built from TRBV11-3 and TRBJ2-3; perhaps TRBD2 as D (6 bases). There are 14 residues in the CDR3. Germline assignment: CDR1 SGHNT and CDR2 YENEEA. The V end lost 5 bases, the J end lost 5 bases, and 14 bases lay between the germline ends. CDR3 in amino acids: CASSPRVRGDTQYF. For the CDR3, the DNA is TGTGCCAGCAGCCCCCGGGTGCGGGGAGATACGCAGTATTTT.

The chain uses TRBV2 and TRBJ2-1; D uncertain. In germline, CDR1 is SNHLY, CDR2 FYNNEI. The CDR3 is made up of 11 amino acids. V gave up 4 bases and J gave up 10 bases, with 8 bases separating them. The DNA of the CDR3 is TGTGCCAGCAGTGCCGTGGGCGAGCAGTTCTTC. Amino acid sequence: CASSAVGEQFF.

J is TRBJ2-3 and V is TRBV5-1, with D unresolved. CDR1 is SGHRS, CDR2 YFSETQ, per germline. The CDR3 contains 13 residues. The V gene lost 0 bases and the J gene lost 5 bases, with 7 bases spanning the gap. CDR3 sequence: CASSLELLDTQYF. DNA for the CDR3: TGCGCCAGCAGCTTGGAACTATTAGATACGCAGTATTTT.

The chain recombines TRBV25-1 with TRBJ2-3; 8 nucleotides agree with TRBD2. The CDR3 length is 15 residues. The V and J ends lost 5 bases and 3 bases, in that order; junction bases with no gene match: 7. CDR1 is MGHDK, CDR2 SYGVNS, per germline. The CDR3 reads CASSMRRGVTDTQYF. The CDR3 DNA sequence: TGTGCCAGCAGTATGAGGCGGGGGGTAACAGATACGCAGTATTTT.

The chain uses TRBV4-1 and TRBJ2-1, with a tentative D call TRBD1 (5 bases). The CDR3 is made up of 15 amino acids. Germline V gene data show CDR1 as MGHRA and CDR2 as YSYEKL. V was shortened by 0 bases and J by 4 bases, with 10 bases between the two germline ends. CDR3: CASSQDSDKYNEQFF. DNA for the CDR3: TGCGCCAGCAGCCAAGACTCGGACAAATACAATGAGCAGTTCTTC.

The chain uses TRBV6-5 and TRBJ1-1; no reliable D call. CDR1 is MNHEY and CDR2 is SVGAGI in the germline V gene. The CDR3 totals 13 residues. V was pared by 4 bases and J by 5 bases, with 11 bases between. The CDR3, as DNA: TGTGCCAGCAGTTTCGCGGGAGGGACTGAAGCTTTCTTT. Its protein is CASSFAGGTEAFF.

The V gene is TRBV4-3, the J gene TRBJ1-4, with TRBD1 matching 7 bases. The germline CDR1 and CDR2 sequences are LGHNA and YSLEER. This CDR3 has 16 residues. With 0 bases clipped from V and 14 bases from J, the junction kept 15 bases outside the gene matches. The CDR3 is CASSQEPRVGTVRLFF. The DNA for the CDR3 is TGCGCCAGCAGCCAAGAGCCAAGGGTCGGGACAGTCCGTCTGTTTTTT.

The genes are TRBV9 and TRBJ2-1, with D perhaps matching TRBD2 (6 bases). Looked up from germline, CDR1 is SGDLS and CDR2 is YYNGEE. CDR3 length: 15 residues. V lost 0 bases, J lost 3 bases, and 10 bases lay in between. CDR3 DNA sequence: TGTGCCAGCAGCGTAGAGGCGGGAATCTACAATGAGCAGTTCTTC. This sequence encodes CASSVEAGIYNEQFF.

Regarding this clone: This sample also contains other DNA sequences that code for the same CDR3. The chain has TRBV10-3 and TRBJ1-1; tentatively, D is TRBD1 (5 bases). From germline, CDR1 is ENHRY and CDR2 SYGVKD. The CDR3 has 13 amino acids. Between the trimmed V and J ends, which lost 4 bases and 4 bases, there was a span of 10 bases. This CDR3 is CAISGTGGTEAFF. Here the CDR3 DNA reads TGTGCCATCAGTGGGACGGGGGGCACTGAAGCTTTCTTT.

The chain has TRBV6-1 and TRBJ2-7, with 7 bases fitting TRBD1. Germline V gives CDR1 MNHNS, CDR2 SASEGT. V lost 2 bases, J lost 3 bases, and 19 bases stayed unmatched. The CDR3 loop spans 19 amino acids. The CDR3 nucleotides are TGTGCCAGCAGTGAAAGGGGAGTTGTCTCGTTGGACAGGATCTACGAGCAGTACTTC. Translated: CASSERGVVSLDRIYEQYF.

This sequence joins TRBV5-1 and TRBJ2-3; the D gene is possibly TRBD1 (5 bases). The CDR3 contains 16 residues. Germline CDR1 reads SGHRS; CDR2 reads YFSETQ. The V gene lost 4 bases and the J gene lost 1 base, with 16 bases spanning the gap. The CDR3 spells CASSPQGLTGTDTQYF. The CDR3, as DNA: TGCGCCAGCAGCCCTCAGGGCTTGACAGGCACAGATACGCAGTATTTT.

This chain joins TRBV6-6 and TRBJ1-6; D is unclear. Per germline, CDR1 MNHNY and CDR2 SVGAGI (reference sequence). V lost 6 bases and J lost 0, with 12 bases in between. The CDR3 has 16 amino acids. The CDR3 protein is CASSLTYLSYNSPLHF. DNA for the CDR3: TGTGCCAGCAGCCTGACATACCTCTCCTATAATTCACCCCTCCACTTT.

The rearrangement uses TRBV10-2 and TRBJ2-5; TRBD2 matches 7 bases. The DNA end favors TRBJ2-7, so the J call may be wrong. Germline V gene sequence: CDR1 WSHSY, CDR2 SAAADI. The CDR3 is made up of 15 amino acids. The CDR3 bases are TGCGCCAGCAGTGAGTCGGGACTACTTTCCTACGAGCAGTACTTC. Amino acids: CASSESGLLSYEQYF.

This clone was counted between two and nine times. V usage is TRBV5-5 and J usage is TRBJ2-2, with 8 bases matching TRBD1. After removal of 4 bases from V and 4 bases from J, the junction contained 6 bases not matched to a gene. This CDR3 region has 15 residues. Germline lookup yields CDR1 SGHKS and CDR2 YYEKEE (reference sequence). Here the CDR3 reads CASSATGEATGELFF. CDR3 in DNA: TGTGCCAGCAGCGCGACAGGGGAGGCCACCGGGGAGCTGTTTTTT.

The V and J genes are TRBV16 and TRBJ2-7; perhaps TRBD1 as D (6 bases). Deletions cut 4 bases from V and 5 bases from J, with 18 bases between. The germline V gene has CDR1 KGHSY and CDR2 FQNENV. There are 15 residues in the CDR3. As DNA, the CDR3 is TGTGCCAGCAGCCGCAGAGGGGGTCAAGTAAACGAGCAGTACTTC. Translating gives CASSRRGGQVNEQYF.

Only a few counts were recorded for this clone. V usage is TRBV5-4 and J usage is TRBJ2-1; 15 positions match TRBD2. CDR1 is SGHNT and CDR2 is YYREEE in the germline V gene (reference sequence). The trim removed 6 bases at V and 10 bases at J, leaving 8 bases unmatched. The CDR3 runs 15 residues. This chain's CDR3 is CASMLGGTSGREQFF. In DNA, the CDR3 is TGTGCCAGCATGTTAGGCGGGACTAGCGGGAGGGAGCAGTTCTTC.

V gene TRBV11-3 combines with J gene TRBJ2-2, with 7 nucleotides matching TRBD2. The CDR3 covers 17 residues. The junction had 6 bases not matched to a gene; V was cut back by 1 base and J by 1 base. Looked up from germline, CDR1 is SGHNT and CDR2 is YENEEA. This CDR3 is CASSLGGVAGNTGELFF. CDR3 DNA: TGTGCCAGCAGCTTAGGAGGGGTAGCGGGGAACACCGGGGAGCTGTTTTTT.

The CDR3 region has the DNA TGTGCCAGCAGTTTAGGGACAAGCACCTACGAGCAGTACTTC. It yields the protein CASSLGTSTYEQYF. This sequence joins TRBV27 and TRBJ2-7; D might be TRBD1 (6 bases). The CDR3 is 14 amino acids. The V gene's germline CDR1 is MNHEY and CDR2 SMNVEV (reference sequence). The ends were cut back, 2 bases at V and 2 bases at J, with 10 bases in the middle.

The chain uses TRBV4-1 and TRBJ2-7, with 9 bases lining up with TRBD1. The CDR3 is made up of 15 amino acids. CDR1 and CDR2 from the germline V gene are MGHRA and YSYEKL. V lost 5 bases and J lost 2; bases outside the gene matches: 7. The CDR3 is CASSFDRGTPYEQYF. The CDR3 DNA is TGCGCCAGCAGCTTTGACAGGGGGACACCCTACGAGCAGTACTTC.

This clone appeared a few times. The chain joins TRBV20-1 to TRBJ1-1; no firm D call. The CDR3 length is 11 residues. V shed 7 bases and J shed 1 base, with 7 bases lying between them. From germline, CDR1 is DFQATT and CDR2 SNEGSKA (reference sequence). Here the CDR3 reads CSVGGNTEAFF. In DNA form, the CDR3 reads TGCAGTGTTGGAGGGAACACTGAAGCTTTCTTT.

This clone was seen just once. The chain uses TRBV28 and TRBJ2-2; D remains ambiguous. The CDR3 length is 14 residues. Germline V gene sequence: CDR1 MDHEN, CDR2 SYDVKM. V lost 5 bases to trimming and J lost 11 bases, with 18 bases between them. The CDR3 here is CASSPHPGRPELFF. For the CDR3, the DNA is TGTGCCAGCAGTCCACACCCAGGCAGGCCCGAGCTGTTTTTT.

This clone appeared a few times. The chain is built from TRBV2 and TRBJ1-2, with 8 bases that match TRBD1. Per germline, CDR1 SNHLY and CDR2 FYNNEI. This CDR3 has 16 residues. The V and J ends lost 5 bases and 1 base, in that order; junction bases with no gene match: 9. DNA for the CDR3: TGTGCCAGCAGTTCCGTTCCGGGACAGGTTAACTATGGCTACACCTTC. This sequence encodes CASSSVPGQVNYGYTF.

This clone was recorded only once. The chain links TRBV9 to TRBJ1-1; tentative D call: TRBD1 (6 bases). The CDR3 length is 14 residues. Trimming removed 3 bases at V and 5 bases at J, with 14 bases between. Germline V gives CDR1 SGDLS, CDR2 YYNGEE. The CDR3 coding sequence is TGTGCCAGCAGCGCACAGGGTAGGGGGACTGAAGCTTTCTTT. Translation: CASSAQGRGTEAFF.

This clone has just a few counts. The chain has TRBV2 and TRBJ2-5, with TRBD2 as a possible D gene (6 bases). V lost 3 bases to trimming and J lost 5 bases, with 10 bases between them. The CDR3 covers 13 residues. CDR1 and CDR2 from the germline V gene are SNHLY and FYNNEI. In DNA, the CDR3 is TGTGCCAGCAGTGAGGAGGGACGGGAGACCCAGTACTTC. Its protein product is CASSEEGRETQYF. Looking up the rest from reference TRBV2 and TRBJ2-5 gives the full variable domain: EPEVTQTPSHQVTQMGQEVILRCVPISNHLYFYWYRQILGQKVEFLVSFYNNEISEKSEIFDDQFSVERPDGSNFTLKIRSTKLEDSAMYFCASSEEGRETQYFGPGTRLLVL.

The table lists this clone with a few counts. The J gene is TRBJ2-1, the V gene TRBV27, with D possibly being TRBD1 (6 bases). Germline assignment: CDR1 MNHEY and CDR2 SMNVEV (reference sequence). The CDR3 runs to 15 residues. Trimming stripped 6 bases from V and 4 bases from J, with 16 bases between. The CDR3: CASSPARGPYNEQFF. Here the CDR3 DNA reads TGTGCCAGCAGCCCGGCCAGGGGACCGTACAATGAGCAGTTCTTC.